The rows below give T cell receptor beta chains drawn from one sample of a study of T cell responses to AZD1222 COVID-19 vaccine. Profiled with immunoSEQ multiplex PCR; TCRdb holds only in-frame clones, not every one. The sample lists 140,000 or so clones; approximately 90% were seen once. The specimen was peripheral blood, collected 28 days after the second AZD1222 dose. Receptors originate from an adult who received the AZD1222 COVID-19 vaccine. The CDR3 runs from the conserved cysteine through the conserved F or W. A D gene is named only where the DNA matches it firmly. Clone size is stated in some rows and not others, as once, few, many or a class when expanded.

TRBV10-3	.	TRBJ2-3	.	CAIEGGGDGGNTQYF	TGTGCCATCGAGGGAGGCGGGGACGGGGGAAATACGCAGTATTTT
TRBV18	.	TRBJ1-1	.	CASSPSEQGIAEAFF	TGTGCCAGCTCACCGAGCGAACAGGGAATCGCTGAAGCTTTCTTT
TRBV5-8	TRBD1	TRBJ2-4	.	CASSLGADRDIQYF	TGTGCCAGCAGCTTGGGGGCTGACAGGGATATTCAGTACTTC
TRBV5-1	TRBD2	TRBJ2-7	.	CASGEGYEQYF	TGCGCCAGCGGGGAGGGGTACGAGCAGTACTTC
TRBV2	.	TRBJ2-7	.	CASIIEGSEQYF	TGTGCCAGTATTATTGAAGGGAGCGAGCAGTACTTC
TRBV5-1	TRBD1	TRBJ1-2	.	CASSLARQGFGSYGYTF	TGCGCCAGCAGCTTGGCCCGACAGGGTTTCGGCTCGTATGGCTACACCTTC
TRBV3-1/TRBV3-2	TRBD1	TRBJ1-1	.	CASSPGDRLRSEAFF	TGTGCCAGCAGCCCAGGGGACAGGTTACGTTCTGAAGCTTTCTTT
TRBV7-2	.	TRBJ1-2	.	CASSSSPTDYGYTF	TGTGCCAGCAGCTCGTCACCGACAGACTATGGCTACACCTTC
TRBV7-2	.	TRBJ1-5	.	CASSLSGYSNQPQHF	TGTGCCAGCAGCCTCTCGGGGTATAGCAATCAGCCCCAGCATTTT
TRBV19	TRBD1	TRBJ1-1	.	CASRQGRGTEAFF	TGTGCCAGCCGACAGGGAAGAGGCACTGAAGCTTTCTTT
TRBV19	TRBD2	TRBJ2-7	.	CASSIIAGAGEQYF	TGTGCCAGTAGTATCATAGCGGGAGCGGGGGAGCAGTACTTC
TRBV28	TRBD1	TRBJ2-4	.	CASSFGQGVGKNIQYF	TGTGCCAGCAGTTTCGGGCAGGGGGTTGGCAAAAACATTCAGTACTTC
TRBV18	TRBD2	TRBJ2-2	once	CASSPQYSPGTSGLSNTGELFF	TGTGCCAGCTCACCACAGTACAGCCCCGGGACTAGCGGGCTATCGAACACCGGGGAGCTGTTTTTT
TRBV6-5	.	TRBJ2-7	once	CAIGGPGYEQYF	TGTGCCATCGGAGGGCCGGGATACGAGCAGTACTTC
TRBV6-5	TRBD1	TRBJ2-3	.	CASGRQGTSTDTQYF	TGTGCCAGCGGCAGACAGGGGACTAGCACAGATACGCAGTATTTT
TRBV9	.	TRBJ2-1	.	CASSGLGNEQFF	TGTGCCAGCAGCGGACTAGGCAATGAGCAGTTCTTC
TRBV7-9	.	TRBJ1-6	.	CASKDSPLHF	TGTGCCAGCAAAGATTCACCCCTCCACTTT
TRBV7-2	TRBD1	TRBJ1-2	.	CASRMGQGTYGYTF	TGTGCCAGCAGAATGGGACAGGGGACCTATGGCTACACCTTC
TRBV5-5	.	TRBJ1-2	.	CASSPRAGLGYTF	TGTGCCAGCAGCCCTCGGGCCGGTTTGGGCTACACCTTC
TRBV6-1	.	TRBJ1-5	.	CASSEATGTGQPQHF	TGTGCCAGCAGTGAAGCCACAGGGACGGGTCAGCCCCAGCATTTT
TRBV6-5	.	TRBJ1-1	.	CASRRGRGNEAFF	TGTGCCAGCAGAAGGGGACGGGGGAATGAAGCTTTCTTT
TRBV7-8	TRBD2	TRBJ2-1	once	CASSLRAGGSNEQFF	TGTGCCAGCAGCTTACGAGCGGGAGGATCTAATGAGCAGTTCTTC
TRBV3-1/TRBV3-2	.	TRBJ1-1	.	CASRGGNTEAFF	TGTGCCAGCAGGGGAGGGAACACTGAAGCTTTCTTT
TRBV11-2	.	TRBJ1-1	.	CASSLDSWSVEAFF	TGTGCCAGCAGCTTAGACTCTTGGTCGGTTGAAGCTTTCTTT
TRBV3-1/TRBV3-2	.	TRBJ2-5	.	CASSHSRETQYF	TGTGCCAGCAGCCACTCTAGGGAGACCCAGTACTTC
TRBV6-5	.	TRBJ1-2	.	CASSYSIGTNYGYTF	TGTGCCAGCAGTTACTCGATAGGGACCAACTATGGCTACACCTTC
TRBV6-1	.	TRBJ1-1	.	CASSYRGGTEAFF	TGTGCCAGCAGTTATCGGGGAGGCACTGAAGCTTTCTTT
TRBV11-3	.	TRBJ1-6	once	CASSQTENSPLHF	TGTGCCAGCAGTCAGACAGAAAATTCACCCCTCCACTTT
TRBV19	.	TRBJ2-1	.	CASSMWRDNEQFF	TGTGCCAGTAGTATGTGGAGAGACAATGAGCAGTTCTTC
TRBV27	TRBD1	TRBJ1-5	once	CASAAGTGAWPQHF	TGTGCCAGCGCCGCCGGTACAGGGGCTTGGCCCCAGCATTTT
TRBV11-2	.	TRBJ2-1	.	CASSPPASNSEQFF	TGTGCCAGCAGCCCTCCCGCATCGAATTCTGAGCAGTTCTTC